One sample yielded the 30 T cell receptor beta chains listed below, sequenced in a study of shared clonotypes between healthy human individuals. Using immunoSEQ multiplex PCR, the repertoire was profiled, and TCRdb retains in-frame clones only, with some absent. The repertoire holds under 2.5 million clones, around 90% seen once, with 0.37% in the top ten. The specimen sequenced was naive CD4+ T cells from PBMCs. Subset specified: CD45RA+ positively selected. The source of these receptors is a man between 18 and 35 years old in good health. Some clones in this sample may be carry-over from other donors' samples.

V usage is TRBV6-4 and J usage is TRBJ2-3; 9 bases agree with TRBD1. This CDR3 spans 15 amino acids. The germline V gene has CDR1 MRHNA and CDR2 SNTAGT. With 4 bases clipped from V and 4 bases from J, the junction kept 6 bases outside the gene matches. In DNA form, the CDR3 reads TGTGCCAGCAGTGTCGGACAGGGGAACGCAGATACGCAGTATTTT. This gives the protein CASSVGQGNADTQYF.

The V call is TRBV30, the J call TRBJ2-5; TRBD2 might be the D (5 bases). CDR3 length equals 12 residues. Trimming took 7 bases from V and 4 from J, leaving 13 bases between them. Germline lookup yields CDR1 GTSNPN and CDR2 SVGIG (reference sequence). The CDR3 loop reads CAYNYGGETQYF. The CDR3 DNA is TGTGCCTATAATTATGGAGGAGAGACCCAGTACTTC.

The genes are TRBV7-8 and TRBJ1-1, with D possibly being TRBD1 (5 bases). V lost 3 bases and J lost 11, with 16 bases in between. Germline V gives CDR1 SGHVS, CDR2 FQNEAQ. The CDR3 extends over 13 amino acids. The CDR3 sequence is CASSFQPGQYAFF. In DNA form, the CDR3 reads TGTGCCAGCAGCTTCCAACCAGGGCAGTATGCTTTCTTT.

This chain uses TRBV6-1 with TRBJ2-2, with D unclear. This CDR3 has 14 residues. Germline CDR1 and CDR2: MNHNS and SASEGT. With 4 bases removed from V and 7 bases from J, the gap between germline ends came to 13 bases. CDR3 nucleotide sequence: TGTGCCAGCAGTGTGTCGGTCCGCCTCGGGGAGCTGTTTTTT. Residues: CASSVSVRLGELFF.

V gene TRBV19 combines with J gene TRBJ1-5; the D gene is possibly TRBD1 (6 bases). The V gene's germline CDR1 is LNHDA and CDR2 SQIVND (reference sequence). Trimming removed 5 bases from V and 3 bases from J, with 17 bases in between. The CDR3 is made up of 16 amino acids. The CDR3 DNA sequence: TGTGCCAGTAGTTCGACATTCAGGGGAAACAATCAGCCCCAGCATTTT. As protein: CASSSTFRGNNQPQHF.

V usage is TRBV7-7 and J usage is TRBJ2-5; 7 nucleotides line up with TRBD1. Germline loops: CDR1 SSHAT, CDR2 FNYEAQ (reference sequence). The V segment lost 5 bases and the J segment 1 base; nucleotides outside the gene matches: 7. The CDR3 totals 15 residues. Here the CDR3 DNA reads TGTGCCAGCAGCCCACGGACAGGTCCCCAAGAGACCCAGTACTTC. It yields the protein CASSPRTGPQETQYF.

V and J are TRBV9 and TRBJ1-3; D remains ambiguous. Per the germline V gene, CDR1 is SGDLS and CDR2 is YYNGEE. The CDR3 covers 15 residues. The V gene lost 4 bases and the J gene lost 0 bases, with 11 bases spanning the gap. The CDR3 spells CASSFDDASGNTIYF. The CDR3 DNA is TGTGCCAGCAGCTTCGACGATGCCTCTGGAAACACCATATATTTT.

This clone appeared once. The chain recombines TRBV5-1 with TRBJ1-1, with D tentatively TRBD1 (5 bases). This CDR3 contains 14 residues. The germline V gene has CDR1 SGHRS and CDR2 YFSETQ. V was trimmed by 0 bases and J by 5 bases, leaving 11 bases between them. CDR3 nucleotides: TGCGCCAGCAGCTTGGACGGGGGGGATACTGAAGCTTTCTTT. Translated: CASSLDGGDTEAFF.

The chain combines TRBV5-4 with TRBJ2-2; TRBD2 is a possible D gene (6 bases). This CDR3 spans 15 amino acids. The germline V and J ends were trimmed by 3 bases and 4 bases, with 13 bases remaining between them. CDR1 is SGHNT, CDR2 YYREEE, per germline (reference sequence). The CDR3 sequence is CASSSGTDFTGELFF. The CDR3 coding sequence is TGTGCCAGCAGCTCCGGGACTGACTTCACCGGGGAGCTGTTTTTT.

CDR3: CASSVGRRSEQFF. Here the CDR3 DNA reads TGTGCCAGCAGCGTGGGACGCCGCAGTGAGCAGTTCTTC. The chain carries TRBV9 and TRBJ2-1; either TRBD1 or TRBD2 may supply D (5 bases each). Germline assignment: CDR1 SGDLS and CDR2 YYNGEE. The CDR3 has 13 residues. Trimming left V 2 bases short and J 9 bases short, with 12 bases between.

The chain uses TRBV15 and TRBJ2-1; 7 bases are shared with TRBD2. Unmatched junction bases numbered 7, after V lost 3 bases and J lost 2 bases. CDR1 LNHNV and CDR2 YYDKDF come from the germline V gene (reference sequence). CDR3 size: 16 residues. In DNA form, the CDR3 reads TGTGCCACCAGCAGGGGGGGAGGGGCCGCCTACAATGAGCAGTTCTTC. This sequence encodes CATSRGGGAAYNEQFF.

The chain is built from TRBV2 and TRBJ1-4; 8 positions agree with TRBD1. Germline trimming cut 7 bases from V and 7 bases from J; bases unmatched to any gene: 5. Germline V lookup: CDR1 SNHLY, CDR2 FYNNEI. The CDR3 length is 13 residues. As DNA, the CDR3 is TGTGCCAGCACCGCGGACAGGGTTGAAAAACTGTTTTTT. This codes for CASTADRVEKLFF.

The rearrangement links TRBV6-1 to TRBJ1-2; D ambiguous. Trimming stripped 8 bases from V and 2 bases from J, with 12 bases between. The length of the CDR3 is 13 residues. The germline V gene encodes CDR1 MNHNS and CDR2 SASEGT. The CDR3 spells CASLIPPNYGYTF. In DNA, the CDR3 is TGTGCCAGCCTAATCCCGCCAAACTATGGCTACACCTTC.

A remark on this clone: Additional DNA sequences in this sample encode the identical CDR3. The V gene is TRBV5-1, the J gene TRBJ1-6, with 11 positions matching TRBD1. J lost 1 base, V lost 3 bases, and 3 bases had no gene match. The CDR3 contains 17 residues. Germline CDR1 SGHRS, CDR2 YFSETQ. Written as DNA, the CDR3 is TGCGCCAGCAGCTCCGGGACAGGGGGATCCTATAATTCACCCCTCCACTTT. This encodes CASSSGTGGSYNSPLHF.

J is TRBJ2-3 and V is TRBV7-9; 7 bases are a match to TRBD2. Unmatched junction bases numbered 13, after V lost 11 bases and J lost 2 bases. Germline-derived CDR1 and CDR2 are SEHNR and FQNEAQ (reference sequence). This CDR3 is 15 amino acids long. CDR3 loop: CASGGSGLLTDTQYF. DNA of the CDR3: TGTGCCTCCGGCGGTAGCGGGCTCCTCACAGATACGCAGTATTTT.

The chain has TRBV30 and TRBJ1-2; a possible D gene is TRBD1 (5 bases). Germline lookup yields CDR1 GTSNPN and CDR2 SVGIG (reference sequence). V was shortened by 4 bases and J by 2 bases, with 14 bases between the two germline ends. The CDR3 contains 14 residues. This CDR3 is CAWNIGAGNYGYTF. CDR3 DNA: TGTGCCTGGAACATAGGGGCAGGCAACTATGGCTACACCTTC.

V gene TRBV18 combines with J gene TRBJ2-2; 7 nucleotides align to TRBD2. The trim removed 4 bases at V and 5 bases at J, leaving 7 bases unmatched. Germline assignment: CDR1 KGHSH and CDR2 LQKENI. CDR3 length equals 15 residues. CDR3 region: CASSRDGGGTGELFF. The CDR3 DNA follows: TGTGCCAGCTCACGGGACGGCGGGGGTACCGGGGAGCTGTTTTTT.

The chain recombines TRBV7-3 with TRBJ1-3; weak D call: TRBD1 (6 bases). Deletions cut 5 bases from V and 0 bases from J, with 11 bases between. The germline CDR1 and CDR2 sequences are SGHTA and FQGTGA. The CDR3 covers 15 residues. The CDR3 DNA follows: TGTGCCAGCAGCCAGGGGAGAGGCTCTGGAAACACCATATATTTT. This sequence encodes CASSQGRGSGNTIYF.

The chain combines TRBV25-1 with TRBJ2-3, with a tentative D call TRBD2 (5 bases). The V end lost 2 bases, the J end lost 3 bases, and 12 bases lay between the germline ends. The CDR3 totals 15 residues. In germline, CDR1 is MGHDK, CDR2 SYGVNS. CDR3 in DNA: TGTGCCAGCAGTGAACCAGCGGCTCTGACAGATACGCAGTATTTT. This encodes CASSEPAALTDTQYF.

The rearrangement joins TRBV30 to TRBJ2-3, with 7 bases fitting TRBD2. V gave up 4 bases and J gave up 3 bases; unmatched junction bases: 7. The CDR3 extends over 14 amino acids. CDR1 and CDR2 from the germline V gene are GTSNPN and SVGIG (reference sequence). CDR3 nucleotides: TGTGCCTGGACCCCTGGGCGGGAGACAGATACGCAGTATTTT. Residues: CAWTPGRETDTQYF. Supplemented by reference TRBV30 and TRBJ2-3, the full variable domain reads SQTIHQWPATLVQPVGSPLSLECTVEGTSNPNLYWYRQAAGRGLQLLFYSVGIGQISSEVPQNLSASRPQDRQFILSSKKLLLSDSGFYLCAWTPGRETDTQYFGPGTRLTVL.

V is TRBV27 and J is TRBJ2-7; 9 nucleotides line up with TRBD1. CDR3 size: 15 residues. V trimming: 6 bases; J trimming: 4 bases; junction bases outside the gene matches: 10. Germline assignment: CDR1 MNHEY and CDR2 SMNVEV (reference sequence). The CDR3 nucleotides read TGTGCCAGCAGCTCCACGGGACAGGGACGGTACGAGCAGTACTTC. This sequence encodes CASSSTGQGRYEQYF.

The V and J genes are TRBV19 and TRBJ2-2, with a tentative D call TRBD2 (6 bases). The germline CDR1 and CDR2 sequences are LNHDA and SQIVND (reference sequence). V dropped 10 bases and J dropped 5 bases, with 20 bases sitting between them. There are 15 residues in the CDR3. CDR3 bases: TGTGCCACCCGGCCGCGGGGAGTAGGTACCGGGGAGCTGTTTTTT. This sequence encodes CATRPRGVGTGELFF.

V gene TRBV7-2 combines with J gene TRBJ1-1; the D gene is possibly TRBD1 (6 bases). The CDR3 spans 16 residues. CDR1 and CDR2 from the germline V gene are SGHTA and FQGNSA. The V end was cut by 2 bases, the J end by 5 bases, with 18 bases between. The DNA of the CDR3 is TGTGCCAGCAGCTTATTAGGTGCCAGGGGAAATACTGAAGCTTTCTTT. Its protein is CASSLLGARGNTEAFF.

In DNA form, the CDR3 reads TGTGCCAGCAATACTTGGGGGGTCGGTGAAAAACTGTTTTTT. Its protein product is CASNTWGVGEKLFF. V usage is TRBV4-2 and J usage is TRBJ1-4, with a weak D call TRBD1 (5 bases). The V gene lost 7 bases and the J gene lost 7 bases, with 16 bases spanning the gap. The length of the CDR3 is 14 residues. Germline-derived CDR1 and CDR2 are LGHNA and YNFKEQ.

The chain employs TRBV9 and TRBJ2-3; no definite D call. This CDR3 comprises 15 residues. Looked up from germline, CDR1 is SGDLS and CDR2 is YYNGEE. The V end was cut by 1 base, the J end by 0 bases, with 9 bases between. CDR3 residues: CASSVSDGSTDTQYF. The CDR3 nucleotides read TGTGCCAGCAGCGTATCGGACGGAAGCACAGATACGCAGTATTTT.

V usage is TRBV29-1 and J usage is TRBJ2-7; TRBD1 is a possible D gene (7 bases). The CDR3 runs to 14 residues. The V and J ends lost 7 bases and 2 bases respectively, with 18 bases between them. CDR1 and CDR2 from the germline V gene are SQVTM and ANQGSEA. The CDR3 DNA reads TGCAGCGGAAGTACAGGGGAGGCACCCTACGAGCAGTACTTC. It encodes CSGSTGEAPYEQYF.

The rearrangement uses TRBV6-5 and TRBJ2-7; D unclear. This CDR3 is built from 15 residues. Trimming cost V 0 bases and J 0 bases, with 9 bases left between them. Germline V gives CDR1 MNHEY, CDR2 SVGAGI. CDR3 sequence: CASSYSASYSYEQYF. The CDR3 DNA is TGTGCCAGCAGTTACTCGGCCAGCTACTCCTACGAGCAGTACTTC.

This clone appeared once. The chain couples TRBV28 to TRBJ2-7; 7 bases are a match to TRBD2. Germline CDR1 MDHEN, CDR2 SYDVKM. V dropped 7 bases and J dropped 5; count of bases not matched to a gene: 11. The CDR3 length is 14 residues. CDR3 loop: CASIPRTRTNEQYF. The CDR3 DNA sequence: TGTGCCAGCATTCCCCGGACTAGAACGAACGAGCAGTACTTC.

J is TRBJ2-1 and V is TRBV7-2; 8 positions agree with TRBD2. V trimming: 7 bases; J trimming: 7 bases; junction bases outside the gene matches: 6. The CDR3 contains 13 residues. Germline V gene sequence: CDR1 SGHTA, CDR2 FQGNSA. For the CDR3, the DNA is TGTGCCAGCAACCCCAGCGGGAGAAATGAGCAGTTCTTC. Translating it yields CASNPSGRNEQFF.

V usage is TRBV2 and J usage is TRBJ2-5; 9 nucleotides line up with TRBD1. This CDR3 has 16 residues. In germline, CDR1 is SNHLY, CDR2 FYNNEI. J lost 5 bases, V lost 0 bases, and 7 bases had no gene match. The CDR3 is CASSEADTGGFETQYF. DNA for the CDR3: TGTGCCAGCAGTGAAGCCGACACAGGGGGCTTCGAGACCCAGTACTTC.